The 7 T cell receptor beta chains reported below all come from one sample, sequenced in a study of CD8+ T cells in alopecia areata. RNA, once extracted, was reverse transcribed into cDNA for use as the sequencing template. The repertoire was sequenced with immunoSEQ multiplex PCR; TCRdb's copy has only in-frame clones and lacks some. The sample gives about 200,000 clones, about 60% of which show up once; approximately 0.5% is in the top ten. The specimen comprised CD4+ T cells sorted from blood, sampled at week 0. These receptor sequences come from a human donor with alopecia areata.

V and J are TRBV29-1 and TRBJ2-3, with D unresolved. V was clipped by 3 bases and J by 2 bases, with 3 bases between them. This CDR3 spans 11 amino acids. Germline CDR1 is SQVTM and CDR2 is ANQGSEA. The CDR3 DNA sequence: TGCAGCGTTGAGACCACAGATACGCAGTATTTT. Protein product: CSVETTDTQYF.

This clone was detected a few times. The J gene is TRBJ1-1, the V gene TRBV11-2; a weak D match, TRBD1 (5 bases). The CDR3 loop spans 14 amino acids. V was clipped by 7 bases and J by 1 base, with 13 bases between them. In germline, CDR1 is SGHAT, CDR2 FQNNGV. CDR3 sequence (DNA): TGTGCCAGCACCTGGCAAACAGGGAACACTGAAGCTTTCTTT. This encodes CASTWQTGNTEAFF.

The chain uses TRBV4-1 and TRBJ2-1; 7 nucleotides agree with TRBD2. This CDR3 has 14 amino acids. Germline V gene data show CDR1 as MGHRA and CDR2 as YSYEKL. Trimming removed 0 bases from V and 9 bases from J; junction bases left unmatched: 5. The CDR3 spells CASSQEASGGEQFF. Written as DNA, the CDR3 is TGCGCCAGCAGCCAAGAGGCTAGCGGAGGTGAGCAGTTCTTC.

In its sample, this clone was seen a few times. This chain joins TRBV7-8 and TRBJ2-7; 8 bases agree with TRBD1. CDR1 and CDR2 (germline): SGHVS, FQNEAQ. Trimming took 0 bases from V and 3 from J; bases not matched to a gene: 7. The CDR3 sequence is 16 residues long. Written as DNA, the CDR3 is TGTGCCAGCAGCTTAGCCCGCAGACAGGGGATCTACGAGCAGTACTTC. This gives the protein CASSLARRQGIYEQYF.

The gene calls are TRBV29-1 and TRBJ2-3; perhaps TRBD2 as D (5 bases). Germline loops: CDR1 SQVTM, CDR2 ANQGSEA. V was cut by 8 bases and J by 6 bases, with 15 bases left in between. This CDR3 is 12 amino acids long. CDR3 coding DNA: TGCAGCCCTACTAGGGCGGCGGATACGCAGTATTTT. As protein: CSPTRAADTQYF.

The chain couples TRBV7-9 to TRBJ1-6, with D possibly TRBD1 on 6 matching bases. Germline CDR1 is SEHNR and CDR2 is FQNEAQ (reference sequence). CDR3 length equals 16 residues. V gave up 3 bases and J gave up 6 bases, with 15 bases separating them. CDR3 residues: CASSFSGAPANSPLHF. CDR3 bases: TGTGCCAGCAGCTTTTCGGGGGCCCCAGCTAATTCACCCCTCCACTTT.

As regards this clone: Other DNA variants within this sample encode the same CDR3. This chain connects TRBV7-9 to TRBJ1-1; a possible D gene is TRBD1 (6 bases). Trimming cost V 5 bases and J 0 bases, with 10 bases left between them. This CDR3 spans 14 amino acids. Germline V gene lookup returns CDR1 SEHNR and CDR2 FQNEAQ (reference sequence). CDR3 DNA: TGTGCCAGCAGCCTACAGGGCTTGAACACTGAAGCTTTCTTT. Amino acid sequence: CASSLQGLNTEAFF.